The 25 T cell receptor beta chains listed next were all sequenced from one sample in a study of cytomegalovirus exposure and HLA in healthy donors. In the PCR, 60 Vbeta and 13 Jbeta primers were used. Only in-frame clones appear in the TCRdb table, and some are missing; sequencing was by immunoSEQ multiplex PCR. The repertoire holds roughly 200,000 clones, with 79% as singletons. Sequencing was done on a sample of PBMCs. These receptor sequences come from a girl aged 10 to 17 in good health and CMV-seropositive.

This chain joins TRBV27 and TRBJ1-2; TRBD1 matches at 7 bases. The CDR3 has 14 amino acids. J was trimmed by 2 bases and V by 5 bases; bases with no gene match: 5. The germline CDR1 and CDR2 sequences are MNHEY and SMNVEV (reference sequence). The CDR3 loop reads CASSGGTANYGYTF. The CDR3 DNA reads as TGTGCCAGCAGTGGCGGGACAGCAAACTATGGCTACACCTTC.

The gene calls are TRBV6-5 and TRBJ2-7; possibly TRBD2 for D (6 bases). The CDR3 is 12 amino acids. From germline, CDR1 is MNHEY and CDR2 SVGAGI. Trimming removed 6 bases from V and 4 bases from J, with 10 bases in between. CDR3 DNA sequence: TGTGCCAGCAGGCGGGGAGAGTACGAGCAGTACTTC. This codes for CASRRGEYEQYF.

This chain uses TRBV5-1 with TRBJ2-5; TRBD2 might be the D (6 bases). Trimming took off 6 bases at V and 2 bases at J, with 14 bases between the two ends. Germline assignment: CDR1 SGHRS and CDR2 YFSETQ. CDR3 length equals 14 residues. The CDR3 DNA reads TGCGCCAGCACCTCCGGGGGAATGCAAGAGACCCAGTACTTC. Translating it yields CASTSGGMQETQYF.

CDR3 in DNA: TGTGCCAGCAGCTTAGCGGCAGGGGGCTCACCCCTCCACTTT. Translating gives CASSLAAGGSPLHF. The rearrangement uses TRBV7-9 and TRBJ1-6; 8 nucleotides line up with TRBD1. V trimming: 0 bases; J trimming: 10 bases; junction bases outside the gene matches: 2. The germline V gene has CDR1 SEHNR and CDR2 FQNEAQ (reference sequence). CDR3 size: 14 residues.

Turning to this clone: The junction shows a germline mismatch at one end, possibly a read error. CDR3 protein: CASSPSAASGAYNEQFF. The CDR3 DNA reads as TGCGCCAGCAGCCCCTCGGCGGCTAGCGGGGCCTACAATGAGCAGTTCTTC. The V gene is TRBV7-9, the J gene TRBJ2-1, with TRBD2 matching over 9 bases. The length of the CDR3 is 17 residues. Germline V lookup: CDR1 SEHNR, CDR2 FQNEAQ (reference sequence).

The genes are TRBV6-5 and TRBJ1-1, with D possibly being TRBD1 (6 bases). CDR3 length: 15 residues. Trimming took 0 bases from V and 4 from J, leaving 12 bases between them. In germline, CDR1 is MNHEY, CDR2 SVGAGI. The CDR3 DNA reads as TGTGCCAGCAGTTACTCGCCAGGGACACGCACTGAAGCTTTCTTT. As protein: CASSYSPGTRTEAFF.

This chain connects TRBV7-2 to TRBJ1-3; 8 bases fit TRBD1. The CDR3 runs to 15 residues. CDR1 SGHTA and CDR2 FQGNSA come from the germline V gene. V was clipped by 5 bases and J by 2 bases; unmatched bases: 5. CDR3 loop: CASSLRTGTGNTIYF. As DNA, the CDR3 is TGTGCCAGCAGCCTAAGGACAGGGACTGGAAACACCATATATTTT.

The V gene is TRBV14, the J gene TRBJ2-7; D perhaps matches TRBD2 (6 bases). This CDR3 has 13 amino acids. The V and J ends lost 3 bases and 3 bases respectively, with 9 bases between them. The germline gives CDR1 SGHDN, CDR2 FVKESK. CDR3 protein: CASSQGLRYEQYF. In nucleotides, the CDR3 is TGTGCCAGCAGCCAGGGACTTCGCTACGAGCAGTACTTC.

This clone has only a few counts. This sequence joins TRBV5-1 and TRBJ1-4, with D possibly matching TRBD1 (6 bases). Germline-derived CDR1 and CDR2 are SGHRS and YFSETQ. The CDR3 has 13 amino acids. The V gene lost 0 bases and the J gene lost 7 bases, with 7 bases spanning the gap. The CDR3 DNA is TGCGCCAGCAGCTTGGTACAGGGTGAAAAACTGTTTTTT. It yields the protein CASSLVQGEKLFF.

The gene calls are TRBV25-1 and TRBJ2-7; 9 bases agree with TRBD1. Germline assignment: CDR1 MGHDK and CDR2 SYGVNS. The CDR3 runs 15 residues. V was pared by 8 bases and J by 3 bases, with 11 bases of the junction left unmatched. CDR3 DNA sequence: TGTGCCAGCGCCAACCTGGGACAGGGTTTCTACGAGCAGTACTTC. Encoded protein: CASANLGQGFYEQYF.

V usage is TRBV2 and J usage is TRBJ2-3; 10 bases map to TRBD2. CDR3 length: 14 residues. V lost 11 bases, J lost 7 bases, and 12 bases stayed unmatched. The germline CDR1 and CDR2 sequences are SNHLY and FYNNEI. CDR3 in amino acids: CAAKRVAGGYTQYF. The DNA for the CDR3 is TGTGCCGCCAAACGGGTAGCGGGAGGATATACGCAGTATTTT. Filled out from reference TRBV2 and TRBJ2-3, the complete variable domain reads EPEVTQTPSHQVTQMGQEVILRCVPISNHLYFYWYRQILGQKVEFLVSFYNNEISEKSEIFDDQFSVERPDGSNFTLKIRSTKLEDSAMYFCAAKRVAGGYTQYFGPGTRLTVL.

J is TRBJ2-2 and V is TRBV5-6; D is possibly TRBD1 (5 bases). The CDR3 runs to 15 residues. The V gene lost 0 bases and the J gene lost 2 bases, with 8 bases spanning the gap. Germline V gene lookup returns CDR1 SGHDT and CDR2 YYEEEE. The CDR3 DNA reads as TGTGCCAGCAGCTTGGCAGGGATCAACACCGGGGAGCTGTTTTTT. It encodes CASSLAGINTGELFF.

V gene TRBV4-3 combines with J gene TRBJ2-7; D remains unclear. Trimming stripped 1 base from V and 3 bases from J, with 16 bases between. Germline V gene lookup returns CDR1 LGHNA and CDR2 YSLEER. The CDR3 spans 16 residues. The CDR3 DNA reads TGCGCCAGCAGCCAAGTTGATGGGCTCCAAGTCTACGAGCAGTACTTC. Amino acid sequence: CASSQVDGLQVYEQYF.

The J gene is TRBJ2-7, the V gene TRBV5-5; possibly TRBD2 for D (6 bases). The V gene lost 0 bases and the J gene lost 3 bases, with 13 bases spanning the gap. Germline CDR1 is SGHKS and CDR2 is YYEKEE (reference sequence). The CDR3 spans 15 residues. The DNA of the CDR3 is TGTGCCAGCAGCTTGGGCGGGGCCCCCCACTACGAGCAGTACTTC. Translated: CASSLGGAPHYEQYF. Looking up the rest from reference TRBV5-5 and TRBJ2-7 gives the full variable domain: DAGVTQSPTHLIKTRGQQVTLRCSPISGHKSVSWYQQVLGQGPQFIFQYYEKEERGRGNFPDRFSARQFPNYSSELNVNALLLGDSALYLCASSLGGAPHYEQYFGPGTRLTVT.

This chain joins TRBV7-8 and TRBJ2-7; 8 positions agree with TRBD1. The ends lost 5 bases at V and 4 bases at J; junction bases unmatched: 13. Germline V gene sequence: CDR1 SGHVS, CDR2 FQNEAQ. CDR3 length: 16 amino acids. CDR3 sequence: CASSPPRPGGSYEQYF. CDR3 coding DNA: TGTGCCAGCAGCCCCCCCCGGCCAGGGGGCTCGTACGAGCAGTACTTC.

The chain links TRBV20-1 to TRBJ2-3; the D gene is possibly TRBD2 (5 bases). The germline V and J ends were trimmed by 3 bases and 6 bases, with 7 bases remaining between them. This CDR3 contains 11 residues. Germline assignment: CDR1 DFQATT and CDR2 SNEGSKA (reference sequence). CDR3 in amino acids: CSAREVDTQYF. The CDR3 DNA is TGCAGTGCTAGGGAGGTGGATACGCAGTATTTT.

The V call is TRBV7-9, the J call TRBJ2-4; D is ambiguous. The CDR3 has 15 residues. Trimming cost V 1 base and J 1 base, with 8 bases left between them. CDR1 and CDR2 from the germline V gene are SEHNR and FQNEAQ (reference sequence). For the CDR3, the DNA is TGTGCCAGCAGCTTAGAAGCATCGGCCAAAAACATTCAGTACTTC. This codes for CASSLEASAKNIQYF.

The CDR3 protein is CASSLGQGRGGYTF. The CDR3 DNA reads TGTGCCAGCAGCTTAGGTCAGGGGCGCGGTGGCTACACCTTC. The rearrangement uses TRBV7-2 and TRBJ1-2, with D maybe TRBD1 (6 bases). The length of the CDR3 is 14 residues. Germline V gives CDR1 SGHTA, CDR2 FQGNSA. Trimming pared 1 base from V and 7 bases from J, leaving 13 bases between.

This clone came up once. The chain employs TRBV4-1 and TRBJ1-5, with 10 bases matching TRBD1. After removal of 0 bases from V and 5 bases from J, the junction contained 7 bases not matched to a gene. The CDR3 consists of 17 residues. Germline V gene sequence: CDR1 MGHRA, CDR2 YSYEKL. In DNA form, the CDR3 reads TGCGCCAGCAGCCAAGAGGGGTCCGGGACAGGGGATCAGCCCCAGCATTTT. Protein product: CASSQEGSGTGDQPQHF.

This chain connects TRBV6-6 to TRBJ2-2; 8 bases fit TRBD2. Germline V gene sequence: CDR1 MNHNY, CDR2 SVGAGI (reference sequence). This CDR3 comprises 12 residues. V lost 11 bases to trimming and J lost 6 bases; unmatched junction nucleotides: 5. CDR3 nucleotide sequence: TGTGCCCTTTCCGGGGGGGCCGGGGAGCTGTTTTTT. Its translation is CALSGGAGELFF.

The chain links TRBV7-2 to TRBJ1-3; TRBD1 matches 7 bases. The CDR3 is 16 amino acids. The germline gives CDR1 SGHTA, CDR2 FQGNSA. J gave up 0 bases and V 3 bases, and 5 bases lay outside the gene matches. In DNA, the CDR3 is TGTGCCAGCAGCTTCGGGACAGCCCTCTCTGGAAACACCATATATTTT. As protein: CASSFGTALSGNTIYF.

This clone occurred a few times. The CDR3 DNA is TGTGCCACCGGACAGCCCGATCAGCCCCAGCATTTT. It encodes CATGQPDQPQHF. This chain connects TRBV10-3 to TRBJ1-5, with TRBD1 as a possible D gene (6 bases). CDR3 length equals 12 residues. Germline CDR1 is ENHRY and CDR2 is SYGVKD. V gave up 10 bases and J gave up 5 bases, with 12 bases separating them.

The V and J genes are TRBV5-1 and TRBJ2-7; D is unresolved. The CDR3 loop spans 14 amino acids. V lost 0 bases and J lost 3, with 10 bases in between. Germline V gives CDR1 SGHRS, CDR2 YFSETQ. The CDR3 spells CASSLDSSNYEQYF. In nucleotides, the CDR3 is TGCGCCAGCAGCTTGGACAGCAGCAACTACGAGCAGTACTTC.

This clone was recorded once. V usage is TRBV6-5 and J usage is TRBJ1-4; 7 bases match TRBD1. With 0 bases clipped from V and 7 bases from J, the junction kept 5 bases outside the gene matches. The CDR3 covers 15 residues. Germline CDR1 MNHEY, CDR2 SVGAGI. The CDR3 DNA reads TGTGCCAGCAGTTACTCGTGGCAGGGGGGTGAAAAACTGTTTTTT. It is translated as CASSYSWQGGEKLFF.

V is TRBV6-5 and J is TRBJ1-6, with TRBD1 matching 8 bases. CDR3 length: 14 amino acids. Germline-derived CDR1 and CDR2 are MNHEY and SVGAGI. The ends lost 5 bases at V and 10 bases at J; junction bases unmatched: 7. Here the CDR3 DNA reads TGTGCCAGCAGTGAGTCAGGGGGCAAATCACCCCTCCACTTT. It translates to CASSESGGKSPLHF.